This T cell receptor (beta chain) was found in a study of shared clonotypes between healthy human individuals. Looking at the study overall: Plates per donor: three CD4 naive, three CD4 memory, two CD8 naive, one CD8 memory.

V lost 4 bases and J lost 6, with 12 bases in between. The CDR3 contains 13 residues. Germline V gene lookup returns CDR1 SEHNR and CDR2 FQNEAQ (reference sequence). Samples underwent the assay at deep level. TCRdb's table, derived via immunoSEQ multiplex PCR, lists solely in-frame clones and lacks some. The sample shows millions of clones, approximately 95% of them seen only once. Each of the donors was a healthy adult who was HIV-negative and had not had a recent acute infection or vaccination. The receptor's source is a young man in good health. Some clones in this sample may be carry-over from other donors' samples. The rearrangement uses TRBV7-9 and TRBJ1-1; TRBD1 might be the D (6 bases). The specimen was naive CD4+ T cells from PBMCs. Subset noted: CD45RA+ positively selected. CDR3 in DNA: TGTGCCAGCAGCTCCATCGAGGGGGCTGAAGCTTTCTTT. This encodes CASSSIEGAEAFF.